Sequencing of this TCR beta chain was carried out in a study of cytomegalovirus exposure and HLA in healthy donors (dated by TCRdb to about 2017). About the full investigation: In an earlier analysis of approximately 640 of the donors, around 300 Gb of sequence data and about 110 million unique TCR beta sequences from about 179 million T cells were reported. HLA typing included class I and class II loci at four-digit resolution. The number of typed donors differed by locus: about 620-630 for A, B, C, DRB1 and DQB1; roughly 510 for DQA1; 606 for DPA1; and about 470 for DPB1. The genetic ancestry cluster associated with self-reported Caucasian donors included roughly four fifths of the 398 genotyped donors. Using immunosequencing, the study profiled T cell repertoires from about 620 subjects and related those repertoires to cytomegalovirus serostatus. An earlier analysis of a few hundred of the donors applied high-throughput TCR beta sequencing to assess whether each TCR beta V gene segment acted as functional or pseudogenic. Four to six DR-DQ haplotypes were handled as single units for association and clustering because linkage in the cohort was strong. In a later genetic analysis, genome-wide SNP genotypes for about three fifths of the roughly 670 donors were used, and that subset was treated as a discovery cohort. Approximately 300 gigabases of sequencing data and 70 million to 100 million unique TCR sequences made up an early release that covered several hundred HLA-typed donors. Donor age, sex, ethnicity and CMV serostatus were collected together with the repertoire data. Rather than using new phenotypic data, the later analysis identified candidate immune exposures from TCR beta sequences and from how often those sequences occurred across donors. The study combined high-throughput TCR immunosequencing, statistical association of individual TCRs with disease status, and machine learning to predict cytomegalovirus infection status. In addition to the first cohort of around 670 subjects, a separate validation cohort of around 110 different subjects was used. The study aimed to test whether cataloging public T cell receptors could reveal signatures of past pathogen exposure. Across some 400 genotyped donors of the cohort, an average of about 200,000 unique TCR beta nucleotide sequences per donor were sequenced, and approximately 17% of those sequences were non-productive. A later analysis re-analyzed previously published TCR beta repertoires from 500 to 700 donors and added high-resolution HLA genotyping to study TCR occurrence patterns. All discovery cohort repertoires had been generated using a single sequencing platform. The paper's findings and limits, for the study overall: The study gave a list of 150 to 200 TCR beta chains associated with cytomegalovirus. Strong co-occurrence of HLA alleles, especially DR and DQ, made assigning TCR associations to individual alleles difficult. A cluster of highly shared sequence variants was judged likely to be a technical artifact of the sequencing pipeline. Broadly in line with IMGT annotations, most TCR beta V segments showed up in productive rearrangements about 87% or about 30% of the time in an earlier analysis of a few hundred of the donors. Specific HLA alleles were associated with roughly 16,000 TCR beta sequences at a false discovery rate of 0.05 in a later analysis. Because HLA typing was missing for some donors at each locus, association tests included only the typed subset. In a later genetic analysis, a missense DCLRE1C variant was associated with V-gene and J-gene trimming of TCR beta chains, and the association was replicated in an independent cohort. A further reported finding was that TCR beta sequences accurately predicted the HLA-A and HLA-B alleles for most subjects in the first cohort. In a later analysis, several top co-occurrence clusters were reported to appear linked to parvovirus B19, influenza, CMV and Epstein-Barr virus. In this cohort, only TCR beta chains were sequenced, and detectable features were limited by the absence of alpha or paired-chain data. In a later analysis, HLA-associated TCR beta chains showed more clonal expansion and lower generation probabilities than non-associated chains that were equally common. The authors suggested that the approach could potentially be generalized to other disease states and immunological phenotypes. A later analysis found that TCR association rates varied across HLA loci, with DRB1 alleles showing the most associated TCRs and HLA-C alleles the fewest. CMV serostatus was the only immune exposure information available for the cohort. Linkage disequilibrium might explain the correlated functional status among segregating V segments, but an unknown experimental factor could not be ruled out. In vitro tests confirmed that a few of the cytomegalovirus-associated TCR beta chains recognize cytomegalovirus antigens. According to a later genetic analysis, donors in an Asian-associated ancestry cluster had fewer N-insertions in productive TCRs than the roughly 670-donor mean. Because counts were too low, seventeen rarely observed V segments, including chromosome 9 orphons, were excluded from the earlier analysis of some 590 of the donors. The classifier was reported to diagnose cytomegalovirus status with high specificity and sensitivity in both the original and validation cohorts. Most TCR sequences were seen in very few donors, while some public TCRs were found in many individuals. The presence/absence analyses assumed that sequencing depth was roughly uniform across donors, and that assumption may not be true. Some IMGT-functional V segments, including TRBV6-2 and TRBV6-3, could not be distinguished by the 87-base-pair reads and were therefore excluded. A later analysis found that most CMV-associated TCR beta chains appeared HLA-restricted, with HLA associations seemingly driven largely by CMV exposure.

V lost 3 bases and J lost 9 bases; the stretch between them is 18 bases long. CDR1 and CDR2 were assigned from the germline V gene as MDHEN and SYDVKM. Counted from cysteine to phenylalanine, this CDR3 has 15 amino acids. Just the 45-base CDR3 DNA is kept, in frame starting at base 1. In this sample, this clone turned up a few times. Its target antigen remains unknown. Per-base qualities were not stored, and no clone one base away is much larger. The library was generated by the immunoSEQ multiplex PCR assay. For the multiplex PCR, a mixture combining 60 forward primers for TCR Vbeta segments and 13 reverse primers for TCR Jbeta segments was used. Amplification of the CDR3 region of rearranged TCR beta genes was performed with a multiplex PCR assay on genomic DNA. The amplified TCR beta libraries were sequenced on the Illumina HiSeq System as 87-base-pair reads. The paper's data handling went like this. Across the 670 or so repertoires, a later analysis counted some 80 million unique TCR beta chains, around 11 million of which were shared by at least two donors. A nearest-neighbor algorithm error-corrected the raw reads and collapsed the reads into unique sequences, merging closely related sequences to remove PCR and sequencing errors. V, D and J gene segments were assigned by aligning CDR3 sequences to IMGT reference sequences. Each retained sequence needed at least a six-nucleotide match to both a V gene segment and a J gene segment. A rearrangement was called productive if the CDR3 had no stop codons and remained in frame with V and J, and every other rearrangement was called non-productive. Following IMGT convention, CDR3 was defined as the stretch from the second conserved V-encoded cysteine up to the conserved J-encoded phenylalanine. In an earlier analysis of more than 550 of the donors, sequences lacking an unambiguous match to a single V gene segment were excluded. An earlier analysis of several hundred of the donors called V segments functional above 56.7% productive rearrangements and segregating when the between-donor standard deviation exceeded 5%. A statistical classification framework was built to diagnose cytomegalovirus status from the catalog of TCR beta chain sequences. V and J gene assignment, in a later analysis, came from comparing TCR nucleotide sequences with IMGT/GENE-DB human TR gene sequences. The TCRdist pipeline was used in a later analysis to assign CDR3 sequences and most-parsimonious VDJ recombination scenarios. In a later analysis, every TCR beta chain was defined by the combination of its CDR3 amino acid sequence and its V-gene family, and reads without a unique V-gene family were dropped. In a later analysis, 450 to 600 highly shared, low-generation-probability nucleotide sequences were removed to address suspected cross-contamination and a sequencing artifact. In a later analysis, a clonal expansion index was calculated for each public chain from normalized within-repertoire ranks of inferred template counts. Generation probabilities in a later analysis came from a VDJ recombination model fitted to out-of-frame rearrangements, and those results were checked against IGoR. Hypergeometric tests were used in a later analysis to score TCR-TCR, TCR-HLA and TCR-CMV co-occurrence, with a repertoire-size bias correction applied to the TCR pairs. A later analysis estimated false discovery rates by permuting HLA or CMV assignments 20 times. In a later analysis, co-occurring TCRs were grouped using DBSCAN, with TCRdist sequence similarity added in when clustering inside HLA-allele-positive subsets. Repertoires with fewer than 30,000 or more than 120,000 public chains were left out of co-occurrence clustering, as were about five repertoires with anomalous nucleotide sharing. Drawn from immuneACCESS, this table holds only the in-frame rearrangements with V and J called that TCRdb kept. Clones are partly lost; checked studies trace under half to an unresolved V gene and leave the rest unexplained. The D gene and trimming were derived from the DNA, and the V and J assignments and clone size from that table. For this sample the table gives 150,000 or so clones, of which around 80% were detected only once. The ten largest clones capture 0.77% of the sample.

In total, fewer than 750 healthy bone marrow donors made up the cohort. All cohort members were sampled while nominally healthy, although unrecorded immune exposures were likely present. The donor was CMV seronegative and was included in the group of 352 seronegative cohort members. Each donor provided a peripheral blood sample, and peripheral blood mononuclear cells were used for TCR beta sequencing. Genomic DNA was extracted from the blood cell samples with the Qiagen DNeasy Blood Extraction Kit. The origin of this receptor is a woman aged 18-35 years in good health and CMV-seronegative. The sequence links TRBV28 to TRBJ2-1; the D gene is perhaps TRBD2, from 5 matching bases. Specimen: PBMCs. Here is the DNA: TGTGCCAGCAGTTTCCCCCCCGGAGGACGAAGTGAGCAGTTCTTC. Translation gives CASSFPPGGRSEQFF.